This T cell receptor beta chain was recovered during a study of CD8 T cells in Susac syndrome. General study results and limits: The TCR sequencing and HLA analysis in the study involved a relatively small number of individuals, as the study acknowledged.

A single count supports this clonotype. Its antigen is unknown. This CDR3 comprises 18 residues. Between the trimmed V and J ends, which lost 4 bases and 0 bases, there was a span of 17 bases. The germline gives CDR1 SGDLS, CDR2 YYNGEE. A quantity of about 0.5 to 1 ug RNA underwent reverse transcription using random hexamers. Using its own MiXCR run on the immunoSEQ multiplex PCR reads, TCRdb lists one record per CDR3 protein. Here the sample spans about 20,000 distinct CDR3 sequences, just under 95% being singletons. The study used healthy donors as controls matched for age and sex. TEMRA cells were enriched by FACS, and CD4+ and CD8+ T cells were negatively isolated.

This receptor was obtained from a human donor in good health. Sequencing input: CD8+ T cells from PBMCs. The chain carries TRBV9 and TRBJ2-6, with D perhaps matching TRBD2 (7 bases). CDR3 residues: CASSQGRDMSSGANVLTF. The CDR3 region has the DNA TGTGCCAGCAGCCAGGGGAGGGACATGAGCTCTGGGGCCAACGTCCTGACTTTC.